One and the same sample provided the 15 T cell receptor beta chains below, sequenced in a study of shared clonotypes between healthy human individuals. The repertoire was sequenced with immunoSEQ multiplex PCR; TCRdb's copy has only in-frame clones and lacks some. The sample lists some 2 million clones, approximately 94% occurring once. Naive CD8 cells lacked CD45RO, underwent positive selection for CCR7 and left out terminally differentiated effector memory CD45RA+ cells. The sequenced sample consisted of naive CD8+ T cells sorted from blood. These receptors originate from a man aged 18-30 years in good health.

This chain joins TRBV7-9 and TRBJ2-2; TRBD1 matches at 7 bases. V was clipped by 5 bases and J by 1 base; unmatched bases: 10. The CDR3 has 17 residues. Germline V gene data show CDR1 as SEHNR and CDR2 as FQNEAQ (reference sequence). The chain's CDR3 is CASSPPGQALNTGELFF. Written as DNA, the CDR3 is TGTGCCAGCAGCCCACCCGGACAGGCTCTGAACACCGGGGAGCTGTTTTTT.

The chain recombines TRBV28 with TRBJ2-5; 8 bases agree with TRBD1. The assigned J gene may be wrong: the sequence end matches TRBJ2-7 better. The germline V gene has CDR1 MDHEN and CDR2 SYDVKM. This CDR3 comprises 15 residues. The CDR3 coding sequence is TGTGCCAGCAGTCCGACCGGGACAGGAGACTACGAGCAGTACTTC. As protein: CASSPTGTGDYEQYF.

V and J are TRBV5-6 and TRBJ2-7; D possibly corresponds to TRBD1 (6 bases). V lost 4 bases to trimming and J lost 7 bases, with 12 bases between them. The CDR3 runs to 12 residues. Germline loops: CDR1 SGHDT, CDR2 YYEEEE. The CDR3 protein is CASSQGWGEQYF. The CDR3 coding sequence is TGTGCCAGCAGCCAGGGGTGGGGTGAGCAGTACTTC.

Notes on this clone: This CDR3 is also generated by other DNA sequences in the sample. J is TRBJ2-7 and V is TRBV6-5; D remains ambiguous. Trimming took off 0 bases at V and 0 bases at J, with 3 bases between the two ends. There are 13 residues in the CDR3. Germline CDR1 is MNHEY and CDR2 is SVGAGI. The CDR3 reads CASSYSGSYEQYF. In nucleotides, the CDR3 is TGTGCCAGCAGTTACTCAGGCTCCTACGAGCAGTACTTC.

V gene TRBV7-9 combines with J gene TRBJ1-1; TRBD1 is a possible D gene (5 bases). Trimming took off 5 bases at V and 4 bases at J, with 11 bases between the two ends. This CDR3 spans 13 amino acids. Germline V gene data show CDR1 as SEHNR and CDR2 as FQNEAQ (reference sequence). For the CDR3, the DNA is TGTGCCAGCAGCCCAGTCGGGGCCACTGAAGCTTTCTTT. This translates into CASSPVGATEAFF.

This rearrangement joins TRBV27 to TRBJ1-4; D gene uncertain. CDR3 length: 13 amino acids. V lost 2 bases to trimming and J lost 7 bases, with 8 bases between them. The germline gives CDR1 MNHEY, CDR2 SMNVEV (reference sequence). The CDR3 region is CASSLVTGEKLFF. The CDR3 DNA reads TGTGCCAGCAGTTTAGTGACGGGTGAAAAACTGTTTTTT.

V is TRBV4-1 and J is TRBJ2-3; TRBD2 is a possible D gene (6 bases). Trimming removed 1 base at V and 3 bases at J, with 11 bases between. In germline, CDR1 is MGHRA, CDR2 YSYEKL. The CDR3 is 15 residues long. The CDR3 loop is CASSQVGGMTDTQYF. The CDR3 DNA is TGCGCCAGCAGCCAAGTTGGGGGGATGACAGATACGCAGTATTTT.

Remarks on this clone: Different DNA sequences within this sample yield the same CDR3. V usage is TRBV12-5 and J usage is TRBJ1-1; D not certain. Germline-derived CDR1 and CDR2 are LGHNT and FRNRAP. V was cut by 1 base and J by 4 bases, with 4 bases left in between. The CDR3 length is 12 residues. CDR3 DNA sequence: TGTGCTAGTGGTTTGGGGTCCACTGAAGCTTTCTTT. This sequence encodes CASGLGSTEAFF.

The chain joins TRBV5-5 to TRBJ2-2; D is perhaps TRBD2 (6 bases). V was shortened by 0 bases and J by 2 bases, with 11 bases between the two germline ends. This CDR3 has 16 amino acids. Germline V gene lookup returns CDR1 SGHKS and CDR2 YYEKEE (reference sequence). The CDR3 sequence: CASSLVREYNTGELFF. CDR3 bases: TGTGCCAGCAGCTTGGTCCGGGAGTATAACACCGGGGAGCTGTTTTTT.

V usage is TRBV9 and J usage is TRBJ2-1; 9 bases are a match to TRBD2. The CDR3 runs to 15 residues. CDR1 is SGDLS and CDR2 is YYNGEE in the germline V gene. Trimming cost V 0 bases and J 9 bases; bases outside gene matches: 7. The chain's CDR3 is CASSVEGLATGEQFF. CDR3 nucleotide sequence: TGTGCCAGCAGCGTAGAAGGACTAGCGACCGGTGAGCAGTTCTTC.

The chain links TRBV5-6 to TRBJ1-1; no clear D gene. This CDR3 is built from 18 residues. V lost 1 base, J lost 5 bases, and 24 bases lay in between. Germline V lookup: CDR1 SGHDT, CDR2 YYEEEE. CDR3 DNA: TGTGCCAGCAGCTTGTACTCGGCTGGAGGACGTCCTAGGACTGAAGCTTTCTTT. It codes for CASSLYSAGGRPRTEAFF.

The chain uses TRBV19 and TRBJ2-7, with D perhaps TRBD2 (5 bases). V lost 4 bases to trimming and J lost 4 bases, with 11 bases between them. The CDR3 covers 13 residues. The V gene's germline CDR1 is LNHDA and CDR2 SQIVND (reference sequence). CDR3 in amino acids: CASSNGLIYEQYF. CDR3 coding DNA: TGTGCCAGTAGTAATGGACTGATATACGAGCAGTACTTC.

The chain joins TRBV4-2 to TRBJ2-7; tentatively, D is TRBD2 (6 bases). Germline CDR1 is LGHNA and CDR2 is YNFKEQ. The CDR3 has 16 amino acids. V lost 1 base and J lost 0, with 13 bases in between. CDR3: CASSQGLALSSYEQYF. The DNA of the CDR3 is TGTGCCAGCAGCCAAGGGCTAGCGCTTAGCTCCTACGAGCAGTACTTC.

The chain carries TRBV27 and TRBJ2-3; no definite D call. Germline V lookup: CDR1 MNHEY, CDR2 SMNVEV (reference sequence). This CDR3 is 12 amino acids long. V gave up 5 bases and J gave up 6 bases, with 9 bases separating them. The CDR3 region has the DNA TGTGCCAGCAGTCCGTATGATGATACGCAGTATTTT. Translating it yields CASSPYDDTQYF.

The V and J genes are TRBV2 and TRBJ2-1; D is ambiguous. Germline CDR1 and CDR2: SNHLY and FYNNEI. The CDR3 extends over 16 amino acids. V lost 10 bases and J lost 4, with 23 bases in between. CDR3 sequence: CAITVGLPMVYNEQFF. The CDR3 DNA follows: TGTGCCATCACCGTCGGTCTCCCAATGGTTTACAATGAGCAGTTCTTC. The full variable domain, completed using reference TRBV2 and TRBJ2-1, is EPEVTQTPSHQVTQMGQEVILRCVPISNHLYFYWYRQILGQKVEFLVSFYNNEISEKSEIFDDQFSVERPDGSNFTLKIRSTKLEDSAMYFCAITVGLPMVYNEQFFGPGTRLTVL.